This entry lists 12 T cell receptor beta chains sequenced from one sample in a study of cytomegalovirus exposure and HLA in healthy donors. Primers for the PCR totalled 60 Vbeta and 13 Jbeta. The data were produced by immunoSEQ multiplex PCR, yet TCRdb's version contains in-frame clones alone and is incomplete. The repertoire includes 200,000 or so clones, around 73% of them detected once, and less than 4.5% sits in the top ten. Sequenced sample: PBMCs. These receptor sequences come from a male donor in good health and CMV-seronegative.

This clone was picked up one time. The CDR3 spells CASSKPQEYGYTF. The CDR3 coding sequence is TGTGCCAGCAGCAAGCCACAGGAGTATGGCTACACCTTC. V is TRBV6-1 and J is TRBJ1-2; weak D call: TRBD1 (5 bases). The V end lost 6 bases, the J end lost 5 bases, and 13 bases lay between the germline ends. Germline V gene lookup returns CDR1 MNHNS and CDR2 SASEGT. The CDR3 extends over 13 amino acids.

The chain has TRBV29-1 and TRBJ2-7; D is unclear. Trimming removed 6 bases at V and 4 bases at J, with 13 bases between. The germline CDR1 and CDR2 sequences are SQVTM and ANQGSEA. This CDR3 has 12 residues. CDR3 loop: CSVAPGHYEQYF. For the CDR3, the DNA is TGCAGCGTCGCACCGGGTCATTACGAGCAGTACTTC.

This sequence joins TRBV5-6 and TRBJ1-2, with 11 positions matching TRBD1. The CDR3 loop spans 16 amino acids. Trimming removed 0 bases from V and 8 bases from J; junction bases left unmatched: 9. The germline V gene has CDR1 SGHDT and CDR2 YYEEEE. Here the CDR3 reads CASSLAGGQGVKGYTF. CDR3 DNA sequence: TGTGCCAGCAGCTTGGCCGGGGGACAGGGGGTGAAGGGCTACACCTTC.

The gene calls are TRBV10-3 and TRBJ1-2; D is possibly TRBD1 (5 bases). The V gene's germline CDR1 is ENHRY and CDR2 SYGVKD. V lost 1 base to trimming and J lost 2 bases, with 11 bases between them. The CDR3 has 15 residues. The CDR3 protein is CAISELVRVNYGYTF. In DNA, the CDR3 is TGTGCCATCAGTGAGTTGGTCAGGGTGAACTATGGCTACACCTTC.

The rearrangement joins TRBV6-5 to TRBJ2-1, with a possible D match to TRBD1 (5 bases). Per germline, CDR1 MNHEY and CDR2 SVGAGI. The CDR3 contains 13 residues. V was clipped by 8 bases and J by 4 bases, with 12 bases between them. This CDR3 is CASAAGRYNEQFF. CDR3 DNA: TGTGCCAGCGCGGCAGGGCGGTACAATGAGCAGTTCTTC.

Details on this clone: This same CDR3 is encoded by further DNA sequences in the sample. The chain links TRBV5-1 to TRBJ2-5, with TRBD1 matching over 8 bases. J lost 2 bases, V lost 2 bases, and 2 bases had no gene match. Germline-derived CDR1 and CDR2 are SGHRS and YFSETQ. CDR3 length: 14 residues. The CDR3 nucleotides read TGCGCCAGCAGCTTAACAGGGGGTCAAGAGACCCAGTACTTC. Translation gives CASSLTGGQETQYF. Based on the CDR3 plus reference TRBV5-1 and TRBJ2-5, the full variable domain is KAGVTQTPRYLIKTRGQQVTLSCSPISGHRSVSWYQQTPGQGLQFLFEYFSETQRNKGNFPGRFSGRQFSNSRSEMNVSTLELGDSALYLCASSLTGGQETQYFGPGTRLLVL.

This clone was counted a few times. The V gene is TRBV5-1, the J gene TRBJ1-1; D call uncertain. Between the trimmed V and J ends, which lost 4 bases and 8 bases, there was a span of 15 bases. Looked up from germline, CDR1 is SGHRS and CDR2 is YFSETQ. There are 13 residues in the CDR3. In DNA, the CDR3 is TGCGCCAGCAGCACGCAAACCCGGGTCGAAGCTTTCTTT. Translated, it gives CASSTQTRVEAFF.

This chain links TRBV7-9 with TRBJ2-5; TRBD2 matches 7 bases. The end of the DNA fits TRBJ2-7 better, so the J call may be wrong. The CDR3 is made up of 15 amino acids. Germline assignment: CDR1 SEHNR and CDR2 FQNEAQ (reference sequence). Here the CDR3 DNA reads TGTGCCAGCAGCGCCGGGGGAGGGACCCCAAGCGAGCAGTACTTC. Residues: CASSAGGGTPSEQYF.

The rearrangement uses TRBV5-6 and TRBJ2-2, with 7 bases fitting TRBD1. CDR1 and CDR2 (germline): SGHDT, YYEEEE. CDR3 length: 13 residues. The J segment lost 7 bases and the V segment lost 4 bases, leaving 4 bases of the junction unmatched. Written as DNA, the CDR3 is TGTGCCAGCAGCCCGACAGGGTACGGGGAGCTGTTTTTT. It yields the protein CASSPTGYGELFF.

The rearrangement uses TRBV5-6 and TRBJ1-4; 10 nucleotides align to TRBD1. Germline assignment: CDR1 SGHDT and CDR2 YYEEEE. This CDR3 is built from 19 residues. V lost 4 bases, J lost 0 bases, and 12 bases stayed unmatched. In DNA, the CDR3 is TGTGCCAGCAGCGGAGGAGCCGACAGGGGGCTTGCAACTAATGAAAAACTGTTTTTT. This translates into CASSGGADRGLATNEKLFF.

The rearrangement joins TRBV20-1 to TRBJ2-7; TRBD2 aligns across 7 bases. The CDR3 extends over 10 amino acids. The V and J ends lost 7 bases and 5 bases, in that order; junction bases with no gene match: 2. CDR1 and CDR2 from the germline V gene are DFQATT and SNEGSKA (reference sequence). This chain's CDR3 is CSVAGDEQYF. The CDR3 bases are TGCAGTGTGGCGGGAGACGAGCAGTACTTC.

J is TRBJ2-1 and V is TRBV19, with a possible D match to TRBD1 (6 bases). Germline values: CDR1 LNHDA, CDR2 SQIVND (reference sequence). With 2 bases removed from V and 10 bases from J, the gap between germline ends came to 12 bases. The CDR3 contains 13 residues. The CDR3 nucleotides read TGTGCCAGTAGTATAACACCCAGGGGCGAGCAGTTCTTC. Translation: CASSITPRGEQFF. Full variable domain (rest looked up from reference TRBV19 and TRBJ2-1): DGGITQSPKYLFRKEGQNVTLSCEQNLNHDAMYWYRQDPGQGLRLIYYSQIVNDFQKGDIAEGYSVSREKKESFPLTVTSAQKNPTAFYLCASSITPRGEQFFGPGTRLTVL.